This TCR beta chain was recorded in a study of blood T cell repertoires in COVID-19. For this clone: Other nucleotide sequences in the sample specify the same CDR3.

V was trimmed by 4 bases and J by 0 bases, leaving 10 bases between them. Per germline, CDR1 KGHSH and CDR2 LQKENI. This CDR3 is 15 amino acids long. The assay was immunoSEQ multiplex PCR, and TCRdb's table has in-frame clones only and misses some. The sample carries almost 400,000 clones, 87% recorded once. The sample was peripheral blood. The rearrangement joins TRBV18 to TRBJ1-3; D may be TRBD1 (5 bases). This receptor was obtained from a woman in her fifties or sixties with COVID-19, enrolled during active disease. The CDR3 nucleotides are TGTGCCAGCTCACAAGGACAAGCCTCTGGAAACACCATATATTTT. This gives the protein CASSQGQASGNTIYF. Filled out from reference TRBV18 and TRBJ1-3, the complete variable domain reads NAGVMQNPRHLVRRRGQEARLRCSPMKGHSHVYWYRQLPEEGLKFMVYLQKENIIDESGMPKERFSAEFPKEGPSILRIQQVVRGDSAAYFCASSQGQASGNTIYFGEGSWLTVV.